What follows are 32 T cell receptor beta chains derived from one specimen sequenced in a study of Tregs in tolerant kidney transplant recipients. Produced via immunoSEQ multiplex PCR; TCRdb's table is partial and in-frame only. The table has under 20,000 clones, 80% to 90% seen once. The sample taken for sequencing was Tregs from blood. The receptors were gathered from a human donor in good health.

The chain has TRBV19 and TRBJ1-5; 7 bases are shared with TRBD1. V lost 6 bases, J lost 7 bases, and 12 bases stayed unmatched. Germline V CDR1 and CDR2: LNHDA, SQIVND (reference sequence). The CDR3 loop spans 15 amino acids. The CDR3 nucleotides read TGTGCCAGTAGGAGCCCCCAGGGGGTAGGGCAGCCCCAGCATTTT. Its translation: CASRSPQGVGQPQHF.

The chain joins TRBV6-5 to TRBJ1-5; a weak D match, TRBD1 (5 bases). The CDR3 runs 11 residues. V was clipped by 11 bases and J by 11 bases, with 16 bases between them. CDR1 is MNHEY and CDR2 is SVGAGI in the germline V gene. The CDR3 spells CAGGAWGTQHF. CDR3 DNA: TGTGCCGGGGGAGCGTGGGGAACCCAGCATTTT.

This clone was recorded once. The chain has TRBV11-3 and TRBJ1-1; D unresolved. The length of the CDR3 is 13 residues. V was shortened by 1 base and J by 10 bases, with 13 bases between the two germline ends. Germline CDR1 reads SGHNT; CDR2 reads YENEEA. The CDR3: CASSLGRRTGAFF. CDR3 DNA sequence: TGTGCCAGCAGCTTAGGCAGGAGGACGGGAGCTTTCTTT. Based on the CDR3 plus reference TRBV11-3 and TRBJ1-1, the full variable domain is EAGVVQSPRYKIIEKKQPVAFWCNPISGHNTLYWYLQNLGQGPELLIRYENEEAVDDSQLPKDRFSAERLKGVDSTLKIQPAELGDSAVYLCASSLGRRTGAFFGQGTRLTVV.

The rearrangement uses TRBV5-1 and TRBJ2-1; TRBD2 aligns across 8 bases. This CDR3 is 15 amino acids long. The J segment lost 0 bases and the V segment lost 2 bases, leaving 1 base of the junction unmatched. Germline V gene lookup returns CDR1 SGHRS and CDR2 YFSETQ. The CDR3 DNA sequence: TGCGCCAGCAGCTTTGGACTAGCCTCCTACAATGAGCAGTTCTTC. Residues: CASSFGLASYNEQFF.

The rearrangement joins TRBV29-1 to TRBJ1-2; D possibly corresponds to TRBD1 (5 bases). The CDR3 is made up of 11 amino acids. Germline CDR1 is SQVTM and CDR2 is ANQGSEA. Trimming cost V 4 bases and J 2 bases, with 5 bases left between them. The DNA of the CDR3 is TGCAGCGTTGGGACAAACTATGGCTACACCTTC. It is translated as CSVGTNYGYTF. The full variable domain, rest sourced from reference TRBV29-1 and TRBJ1-2, is SAVISQKPSRDICQRGTSLTIQCQVDSQVTMMFWYRQQPGQSLTLIATANQGSEATYESGFVIDKFPISRPNLTFSTLTVSNMSPEDSSIYLCSVGTNYGYTFGSGTRLTVV.

The chain joins TRBV11-2 to TRBJ2-3, with D possibly being TRBD2 (5 bases). Trimming removed 1 base from V and 0 bases from J, with 8 bases in between. Germline values: CDR1 SGHAT, CDR2 FQNNGV. This CDR3 is 15 amino acids long. This CDR3 is CASSLGGDSTDTQYF. The CDR3 DNA reads as TGTGCCAGCAGCTTAGGGGGAGATAGCACAGATACGCAGTATTTT.

This clone was recorded a few times. V gene TRBV25-1 combines with J gene TRBJ1-6, with a tentative D call TRBD1 (5 bases). The CDR3 spans 13 residues. Trimming removed 0 bases at V and 13 bases at J, with 10 bases between. Germline V gene data show CDR1 as MGHDK and CDR2 as SYGVNS. The CDR3 sequence: CASSEYFGTPLHF. The CDR3, as DNA: TGTGCCAGCAGTGAATATTTTGGGACTCCCCTCCACTTT.

A few counts support this clone. The chain joins TRBV7-2 to TRBJ2-1, with 14 bases identical to TRBD2. V gave up 5 bases and J gave up 7 bases; unmatched junction bases: 10. This CDR3 is built from 17 residues. CDR1 is SGHTA and CDR2 is FQGNSA in the germline V gene. This CDR3 reads CASSSSRTSGGRNEQFF. The DNA of the CDR3 is TGTGCCAGCAGCAGCTCCCGGACTAGCGGGGGGCGGAATGAGCAGTTCTTC.

This sequence joins TRBV18 and TRBJ2-3; 9 bases are a match to TRBD1. Trimming took 6 bases from V and 6 from J; bases not matched to a gene: 4. The CDR3 has 13 amino acids. Germline CDR1 reads KGHSH; CDR2 reads LQKENI. CDR3 residues: CASSSGTGDTQYF. CDR3 bases: TGTGCCAGCTCGTCCGGGACAGGGGATACGCAGTATTTT.

This sequence joins TRBV13 and TRBJ1-6; D not resolved. Trimming shortened V by 6 bases and J by 0 bases, and 12 bases separated the two germline ends. CDR3 length: 16 amino acids. CDR1 is PRHDT, CDR2 FYEKMQ, per germline (reference sequence). CDR3 region: CASRWGRGSYNSPLHF. The CDR3, as DNA: TGTGCCAGCAGGTGGGGTCGGGGCTCCTATAATTCACCCCTCCACTTT.

The chain joins TRBV7-8 to TRBJ1-1, with D possibly TRBD1 on 5 matching bases. CDR3 length equals 13 residues. Germline CDR1 reads SGHVS; CDR2 reads FQNEAQ. V was trimmed by 2 bases and J by 5 bases, leaving 9 bases between them. The CDR3 reads CASSLFGGTEAFF. The CDR3 DNA sequence: TGTGCCAGCAGCTTATTCGGGGGAACTGAAGCTTTCTTT.

This chain links TRBV20-1 with TRBJ2-3; no definite D call. V was pared by 6 bases and J by 4 bases, with 8 bases between. The length of the CDR3 is 11 residues. Germline V CDR1 and CDR2: DFQATT, SNEGSKA (reference sequence). In nucleotides, the CDR3 is TGCAGTGCAAGAATAGCAGATACGCAGTATTTT. Its protein product is CSARIADTQYF.

The rearrangement uses TRBV9 and TRBJ2-7; 10 bases are a match to TRBD2. V lost 0 bases and J lost 5; bases outside the gene matches: 5. Germline CDR1 and CDR2: SGDLS and YYNGEE. The CDR3 sequence is 15 residues long. The CDR3 DNA sequence: TGTGCCAGCAGCGTAGCGGCTAGCGGGAGCCACGAGCAGTACTTC. Translating it yields CASSVAASGSHEQYF.

The rearrangement links TRBV27 to TRBJ2-5; D is ambiguous. V was shortened by 8 bases and J by 7 bases, with 17 bases between the two germline ends. The germline V gene has CDR1 MNHEY and CDR2 SMNVEV (reference sequence). The length of the CDR3 is 13 residues. CDR3 DNA sequence: TGTGCCAGCTACCCCGCAGGATTCGGGACCCAGTACTTC. This gives the protein CASYPAGFGTQYF.

This clone came up once. The rearrangement joins TRBV5-4 to TRBJ2-7; 8 nucleotides align to TRBD2. The CDR3 length is 16 residues. In germline, CDR1 is SGHNT, CDR2 YYREEE (reference sequence). V gave up 3 bases and J gave up 5 bases; unmatched junction bases: 13. For the CDR3, the DNA is TGTGCCAGCAGCTCGGGCGGGGCGGGGGGCCTGCACGAGCAGTACTTC. Translated, it gives CASSSGGAGGLHEQYF. Full variable domain (remainder filled in from reference TRBV5-4 and TRBJ2-7): ETGVTQSPTHLIKTRGQQVTLRCSSQSGHNTVSWYQQALGQGPQFIFQYYREEENGRGNFPPRFSGLQFPNYSSELNVNALELDDSALYLCASSSGGAGGLHEQYFGPGTRLTVT.

The CDR3 nucleotides are TGTGCCAGCAGCTTGGCCCCGGGCCACAATGAGCAGTTCTTC. Translating it yields CASSLAPGHNEQFF. V gene TRBV5-6 combines with J gene TRBJ2-1, with unresolved D. This CDR3 region has 14 residues. Germline V gene data show CDR1 as SGHDT and CDR2 as YYEEEE. Trimming cost V 0 bases and J 5 bases, with 9 bases left between them. The variable domain in full, completed from reference TRBV5-6 and TRBJ2-1, reads DAGVTQSPTHLIKTRGQQVTLRCSPKSGHDTVSWYQQALGQGPQFIFQYYEEEERQRGNFPDRFSGHQFPNYSSELNVNALLLGDSALYLCASSLAPGHNEQFFGPGTRLTVL.

The genes are TRBV10-2 and TRBJ1-1; D might be TRBD1 (5 bases). The germline CDR1 and CDR2 sequences are WSHSY and SAAADI. V was cut by 3 bases and J by 2 bases, with 13 bases left in between. The CDR3 runs to 15 residues. CDR3 nucleotides: TGCGCCAGCAGTGACGACAGAGGGGAAAACACTGAAGCTTTCTTT. Translation gives CASSDDRGENTEAFF.

In this sample, this clone is medium-sized. The chain couples TRBV5-5 to TRBJ2-1; the match to TRBD2 covers 7 bases. The CDR3 runs 16 residues. From germline, CDR1 is SGHKS and CDR2 YYEKEE (reference sequence). V was pared by 0 bases and J by 10 bases, with 13 bases of the junction left unmatched. The DNA of the CDR3 is TGTGCCAGCAGCTTGGGGGGGACTACCACCCTTGAAGAGCAGTTCTTC. Translating gives CASSLGGTTTLEEQFF.

The rearrangement uses TRBV2 and TRBJ2-3; either TRBD1 or TRBD2 may supply D (5 bases each). The ends were cut back, 4 bases at V and 2 bases at J, with 10 bases in the middle. The CDR3 is 14 residues long. Germline CDR1 reads SNHLY; CDR2 reads FYNNEI. CDR3 amino acids: CASSVGTYTDTQYF. The CDR3 nucleotides are TGTGCCAGCAGTGTGGGGACCTACACAGATACGCAGTATTTT.

This sequence joins TRBV7-9 and TRBJ1-1; D gene ambiguous. Per germline, CDR1 SEHNR and CDR2 FQNEAQ (reference sequence). The CDR3 has 8 residues. V was clipped by 11 bases and J by 7 bases, with 5 bases between them. CDR3 protein: CADGEAFF. DNA of the CDR3: TGTGCCGACGGTGAAGCTTTCTTT.

The V gene is TRBV7-2, the J gene TRBJ1-1; D might be TRBD1 (6 bases). V was trimmed by 4 bases and J by 1 base, leaving 16 bases between them. The germline V gene encodes CDR1 SGHTA and CDR2 FQGNSA. The CDR3 sequence is 16 residues long. Here the CDR3 DNA reads TGTGCCAGCAGCTCCCACAGGGAGGATGGGAACACTGAAGCTTTCTTT. Amino acid sequence: CASSSHREDGNTEAFF.

The chain recombines TRBV5-1 with TRBJ1-1; D is possibly TRBD1 (6 bases). The CDR3 is 17 residues long. Germline CDR1 SGHRS, CDR2 YFSETQ. V was shortened by 2 bases and J by 0 bases, with 17 bases between the two germline ends. The CDR3 spells CASSFGGRGTMNTEAFF. CDR3 bases: TGCGCCAGCAGCTTTGGTGGCAGGGGAACGATGAACACTGAAGCTTTCTTT. Using reference TRBV5-1 and TRBJ1-1 for the parts outside the CDR3, the full variable domain is KAGVTQTPRYLIKTRGQQVTLSCSPISGHRSVSWYQQTPGQGLQFLFEYFSETQRNKGNFPGRFSGRQFSNSRSEMNVSTLELGDSALYLCASSFGGRGTMNTEAFFGQGTRLTVV.

By proportion, this clone is large (0.1 to 1%). This chain connects TRBV29-1 to TRBJ1-1; D gene unclear. Germline loops: CDR1 SQVTM, CDR2 ANQGSEA. The CDR3 has 13 amino acids. V was pared by 4 bases and J by 0 bases, with 9 bases between. CDR3 protein: CSVGLQMNTEAFF. CDR3 DNA: TGCAGCGTTGGCCTACAGATGAACACTGAAGCTTTCTTT.

The chain combines TRBV20-1 with TRBJ2-7; D is ambiguous. The germline V and J ends were trimmed by 0 bases and 9 bases, with 9 bases remaining between them. Germline values: CDR1 DFQATT, CDR2 SNEGSKA (reference sequence). CDR3 length: 11 amino acids. CDR3 in DNA: TGCAGTGCTAGAGATGAGTGGGGGCAGTACTTC. This sequence encodes CSARDEWGQYF.

V gene TRBV30 combines with J gene TRBJ1-2; possible D gene TRBD1, 5 bases. The V and J ends lost 1 base and 8 bases respectively, with 11 bases between them. This CDR3 spans 12 amino acids. The germline CDR1 and CDR2 sequences are GTSNPN and SVGIG (reference sequence). The CDR3 sequence: CAWSGGWRGYTF. DNA of the CDR3: TGTGCCTGGAGTGGGGGGTGGCGGGGCTACACCTTC.

The chain joins TRBV28 to TRBJ1-1; 7 bases map to TRBD1. In germline, CDR1 is MDHEN, CDR2 SYDVKM. The ends lost 5 bases at V and 11 bases at J; junction bases unmatched: 8. The CDR3 is 12 amino acids. The CDR3 is CASSTTTGTAFF. The CDR3 coding sequence is TGTGCCAGCAGTACCACGACAGGGACCGCTTTCTTT.

This chain links TRBV4-3 with TRBJ2-5; D not certain. Germline assignment: CDR1 LGHNA and CDR2 YSLEER. The CDR3 is made up of 14 amino acids. V was trimmed by 4 bases and J by 3 bases, leaving 12 bases between them. Here the CDR3 DNA reads TGCGCCAGCAGCCGTACCAGGTTTGAAGAGACCCAGTACTTC. Translating gives CASSRTRFEETQYF.

The chain is built from TRBV6-6 and TRBJ1-1, with D maybe TRBD1 (6 bases). The V gene lost 7 bases and the J gene lost 3 bases, with 15 bases spanning the gap. The CDR3 contains 14 residues. Germline loops: CDR1 MNHNY, CDR2 SVGAGI (reference sequence). Written as DNA, the CDR3 is TGTGCCAGCATGAGAGGGGGTAAGGACACTGAAGCTTTCTTT. This gives the protein CASMRGGKDTEAFF.

V gene TRBV27 combines with J gene TRBJ2-5; 7 positions match TRBD1. After removal of 1 base from V and 2 bases from J, the junction contained 4 bases not matched to a gene. The CDR3 length is 15 residues. Germline values: CDR1 MNHEY, CDR2 SMNVEV (reference sequence). The CDR3 is CASSLYGTAQETQYF. The CDR3 DNA is TGTGCCAGCAGTTTATATGGGACAGCACAAGAGACCCAGTACTTC.

In its sample, this clone was seen a few times. CDR3 coding DNA: TGTGCCAGCAGCGTCGACGGGTATCAGCCCCAGCATTTT. It is translated as CASSVDGYQPQHF. The chain employs TRBV5-5 and TRBJ1-5; D is unclear. The germline V gene has CDR1 SGHKS and CDR2 YYEKEE (reference sequence). V gave up 4 bases and J gave up 5 bases, with 10 bases separating them. This CDR3 is 13 amino acids long.

The chain couples TRBV18 to TRBJ1-2; D is unclear. Germline-derived CDR1 and CDR2 are KGHSH and LQKENI. Trimming pared 6 bases from V and 0 bases from J, leaving 14 bases between. The CDR3 is 15 amino acids. In DNA, the CDR3 is TGTGCCAGCTCCCCAAGACTTAGAGCTAACTATGGCTACACCTTC. Amino acids: CASSPRLRANYGYTF.

This chain uses TRBV6-6 with TRBJ2-7; a weak D match, TRBD2 (7 bases). The CDR3 is 15 residues long. V lost 4 bases and J lost 2, with 15 bases in between. Per the germline V gene, CDR1 is MNHNY and CDR2 is SVGAGI (reference sequence). CDR3 nucleotide sequence: TGTGCCAGCAGTTGGCAGGGAGGGGGAGCCTACGAGCAGTACTTC. This sequence encodes CASSWQGGGAYEQYF.